Included here is one T cell receptor (beta chain) sequence, with context. The antigen is not known. Profiling relied on immunoSEQ multiplex PCR, and the TCRdb table lists in-frame clones only, not all of them. The sample includes some 130,000 clones, approximately 89% of them seen just once. The record originates from a study of cytomegalovirus exposure and HLA in healthy donors. Study summary: The roughly 670 first-cohort repertoires shared a platform with the 110 or so validation repertoires, as reported in a later analysis.

CDR1 is SEHNR and CDR2 is FQNEAQ in the germline V gene (reference sequence). V gave up 5 bases and J gave up 5 bases; unmatched junction bases: 13. The CDR3 extends over 16 amino acids. Study results and limitations: The majority of TCR sequences were rare, yet some public TCRs appeared in many donors.

Material: PBMCs. J is TRBJ2-3 and V is TRBV7-9; TRBD2 agrees at 7 bases. The TCR comes from a woman aged 18-29 years in good health and CMV-seronegative. The CDR3 reads CASSPTATSLRDTQYF. In DNA form, the CDR3 reads TGTGCCAGCAGCCCCACGGCGACTAGCTTGCGAGATACGCAGTATTTT.